The 8 T cell receptor beta chains below come from one sample, sequenced in a study of blood T cell repertoires in COVID-19. Assay: immunoSEQ multiplex PCR; the TCRdb copy retains only in-frame clones and omits some. The top ten hold less than 15% of the sample, which has 170,000 or so clones, approximately 84% seen once. The sequenced material came from peripheral blood. Every receptor here comes from a man between 18 and 29 years old with active or convalescent COVID-19.

The chain is built from TRBV20-1 and TRBJ1-2, with TRBD1 as a possible D gene (5 bases). The length of the CDR3 is 11 residues. The germline V gene has CDR1 DFQATT and CDR2 SNEGSKA (reference sequence). Trimming shortened V by 3 bases and J by 9 bases, and 11 bases separated the two germline ends. The CDR3 DNA sequence: TGCAGTGCTAGTAGGGGAAATAGCTACACCTTC. This gives the protein CSASRGNSYTF.

The V gene is TRBV28, the J gene TRBJ2-5; D might be TRBD1 (6 bases). Germline-derived CDR1 and CDR2 are MDHEN and SYDVKM. Trimming took off 4 bases at V and 5 bases at J, with 23 bases between the two ends. The CDR3 runs to 17 residues. For the CDR3, the DNA is TGTGCCAGCAGTTCGAAGTTTGAGGGGGTTGGAGGCGAGACCCAGTACTTC. This encodes CASSSKFEGVGGETQYF.

The chain recombines TRBV11-2 with TRBJ1-6; D gene unclear. V was shortened by 1 base and J by 0 bases, with 7 bases between the two germline ends. The CDR3 length is 16 residues. Germline CDR1 SGHAT, CDR2 FQNNGV. CDR3 loop: CASSLVTSSYNSPLHF. Written as DNA, the CDR3 is TGTGCCAGCAGCTTAGTTACGAGCTCCTATAATTCACCCCTCCACTTT.

V and J are TRBV7-9 and TRBJ1-2; 10 bases match TRBD1. The ends lost 5 bases at V and 2 bases at J; junction bases unmatched: 5. Germline-derived CDR1 and CDR2 are SEHNR and FQNEAQ (reference sequence). The CDR3 spans 15 residues. CDR3 region: CASSARDRGNYGYTF. The CDR3 DNA reads TGTGCCAGCAGCGCCAGGGACAGGGGAAACTATGGCTACACCTTC. The variable domain in full, completed from reference TRBV7-9 and TRBJ1-2, reads DTGVSQNPRHKITKRGQNVTFRCDPISEHNRLYWYRQTLGQGPEFLTYFQNEAQLEKSRLLSDRFSAERPKGSFSTLEIQRTEQGDSAMYLCASSARDRGNYGYTFGSGTRLTVV.

The CDR3 region has the DNA TGTGCCAGCAGGACGGGACAGGGTAATTCACCCCTCCACTTT. This sequence encodes CASRTGQGNSPLHF. The gene calls are TRBV6-5 and TRBJ1-6, with 9 positions matching TRBD1. CDR1 and CDR2 (germline): MNHEY, SVGAGI. The CDR3 sequence is 14 residues long. The ends lost 6 bases at V and 6 bases at J; junction bases unmatched: 3.

The rearrangement joins TRBV6-1 to TRBJ2-7, with D uncertain. The germline V gene has CDR1 MNHNS and CDR2 SASEGT. Trimming stripped 0 bases from V and 3 bases from J, with 12 bases between. CDR3 length: 15 amino acids. This CDR3 is CASSEAHGLLYEQYF. CDR3 DNA sequence: TGTGCCAGCAGTGAAGCGCACGGTCTTCTCTACGAGCAGTACTTC.

The chain recombines TRBV15 with TRBJ2-7, with TRBD1 as a possible D gene (6 bases). Deletions cut 1 base from V and 2 bases from J, with 9 bases between. The CDR3 is made up of 14 amino acids. Germline CDR1 is LNHNV and CDR2 is YYDKDF (reference sequence). CDR3 DNA: TGTGCCACCAGCAGAGCCCCAGGGGCCTACGAGCAGTACTTC. Amino acid sequence: CATSRAPGAYEQYF.

The chain couples TRBV12-5 to TRBJ2-2; D ambiguous. The CDR3 covers 13 residues. CDR1 is LGHNT and CDR2 is FRNRAP in the germline V gene. V was cut by 2 bases and J by 6 bases, with 7 bases left in between. The DNA of the CDR3 is TGTGCTAGTGGTTTGCTTCTATCCGGGGAGCTGTTTTTT. Translated: CASGLLLSGELFF.